These T cell receptor beta chains were read from a single sample in a study of response to subunit inactivated influenza vaccine. Via MiXCR, TCRdb re-called the RT-PCR reads, giving one row per CDR3 protein. The table has 530,000 or so distinct CDR3 sequences, around 13% seen once. The material sequenced was PBMCs from blood, taken less than 13 days after vaccination. These receptors were obtained from a man between 45 and 60 years old who received an inactivated influenza vaccine. Each CDR3 is given with its conserved first and last residue. Each record gives: D gene, V gene, clone size, CDR3 protein. The D gene is left open where the match is weak. Expanded clones are given a class, and other clones once, few, many or no size at all.

d_call: TRBD2; v_call: TRBV12-3/TRBV12-4; clone_size: many; cdr3_aa: CASSMRTSSAYEQYF
d_call: NA; v_call: TRBV29-1; clone_size: few; cdr3_aa: CSVDGDGDEQYF
d_call: NA; v_call: TRBV11-2; clone_size: NA; cdr3_aa: CASSLALGGRVDTQYF
d_call: NA; v_call: TRBV7-6; clone_size: few; cdr3_aa: CASSLIGGPMYF
d_call: TRBD1; v_call: TRBV7-9; clone_size: few; cdr3_aa: CASSSTWDRVIRYTF
d_call: TRBD2; v_call: TRBV9; clone_size: few; cdr3_aa: CASSVGFAVVGGPNHEQYF
d_call: TRBD2; v_call: TRBV5-4; clone_size: NA; cdr3_aa: CASSQGLLTDTQYF
d_call: NA; v_call: TRBV6-1; clone_size: few; cdr3_aa: CASFRNANTGELFF
d_call: NA; v_call: TRBV11-2; clone_size: few; cdr3_aa: CASSLSTGGGVWSYEQYF
d_call: NA; v_call: TRBV5-1; clone_size: few; cdr3_aa: CASSLMRTSTDTQYF
d_call: NA; v_call: TRBV14; clone_size: NA; cdr3_aa: CASSPDRLGTEAFF
d_call: NA; v_call: TRBV6-1; clone_size: few; cdr3_aa: CASSRSGPQETQYF
d_call: NA; v_call: TRBV3-1; clone_size: NA; cdr3_aa: CASSQTNVFDEQYF
d_call: NA; v_call: TRBV7-8; clone_size: NA; cdr3_aa: CASSLGPAQSGSYEQYF
d_call: NA; v_call: TRBV29-1; clone_size: NA; cdr3_aa: CSVEEDTAYEQYF
d_call: TRBD2; v_call: TRBV6-2/TRBV6-3; clone_size: NA; cdr3_aa: CASSYVAGGGDTQYF
d_call: NA; v_call: TRBV12-3/TRBV12-4; clone_size: NA; cdr3_aa: CASSFGPGSGQETQYF
d_call: NA; v_call: TRBV5-1; clone_size: NA; cdr3_aa: CASSSPVGNTEAFF
d_call: TRBD1; v_call: TRBV5-1; clone_size: NA; cdr3_aa: CASSSNTGVGELFF
d_call: TRBD1; v_call: TRBV12-3/TRBV12-4; clone_size: few; cdr3_aa: CASSFDRALNQPQHF
d_call: NA; v_call: TRBV5-1; clone_size: NA; cdr3_aa: CASRYGTDGPQYF
d_call: TRBD2; v_call: TRBV7-9; clone_size: many; cdr3_aa: CASSFFGSAGGNEQYF
d_call: NA; v_call: TRBV20-1; clone_size: NA; cdr3_aa: CSARSLQETQYF
d_call: NA; v_call: TRBV6-1; clone_size: NA; cdr3_aa: CASSPSLGNTVELFF
d_call: NA; v_call: TRBV6-5; clone_size: few; cdr3_aa: CASSYSMVGTGELFF